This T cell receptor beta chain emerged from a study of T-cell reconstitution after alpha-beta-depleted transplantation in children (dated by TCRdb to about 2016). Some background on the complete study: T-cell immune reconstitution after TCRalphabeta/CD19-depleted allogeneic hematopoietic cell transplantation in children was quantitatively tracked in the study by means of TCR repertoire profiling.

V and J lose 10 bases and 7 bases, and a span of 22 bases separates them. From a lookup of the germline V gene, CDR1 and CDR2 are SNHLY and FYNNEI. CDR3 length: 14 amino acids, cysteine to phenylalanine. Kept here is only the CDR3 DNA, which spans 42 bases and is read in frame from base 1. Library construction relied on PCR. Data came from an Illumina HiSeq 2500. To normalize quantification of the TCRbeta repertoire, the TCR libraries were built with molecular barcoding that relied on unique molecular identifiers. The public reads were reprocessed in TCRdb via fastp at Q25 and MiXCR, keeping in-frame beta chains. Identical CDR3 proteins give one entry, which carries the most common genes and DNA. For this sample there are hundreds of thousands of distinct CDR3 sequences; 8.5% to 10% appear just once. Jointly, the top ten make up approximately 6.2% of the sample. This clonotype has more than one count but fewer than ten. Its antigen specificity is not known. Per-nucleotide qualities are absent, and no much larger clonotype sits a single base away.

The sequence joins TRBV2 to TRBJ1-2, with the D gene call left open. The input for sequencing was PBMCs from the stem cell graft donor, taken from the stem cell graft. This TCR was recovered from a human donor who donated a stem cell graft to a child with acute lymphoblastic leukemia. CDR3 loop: CATTQHRVAAGYTF. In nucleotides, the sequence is TGTGCCACCACTCAGCACCGGGTGGCGGCTGGCTACACCTTC.